One and the same sample provided the 19 T cell receptor beta chains below, sequenced in a study of CXCR3-negative and CXCR3-positive naive CD8 T cells. Study observations and caveats: A higher hydrophobicity marked the TRB CDR3s of CXCR3-positive naive cells versus CXCR3-negative naive cells.

Their antigens remain unidentified. 5' RACE that incorporated UMI labels was used to prepare the TRB cDNA libraries. For each CDR3 protein, TCRdb gives one entry from its re-call of the 5' RACE reads, without DNA. In all, the sample yields about 120,000 distinct CDR3 sequences. The sequenced sample was naive CXCR3+ CD8+ T cells from blood. Subset meaning: CD45RO-CCR7+CD27+CD95- naive CD8+ T cells expressing CXCR3 (TNR3+). These receptors originate from a human donor in good health. Some clones in this sample may be carry-over from other donors' samples.

The chain carries TRBV12-3 or TRBV12-4 and TRBJ1-1; TCRdb returns TRBD1, unconfirmable since there is no DNA. This CDR3 spans 14 amino acids. Here the CDR3 reads CASNPPGVNTEAFF.

The rearrangement joins TRBV7-9 to TRBJ2-1. This CDR3 is built from 12 residues. Germline V gives CDR1 SEHNR, CDR2 FQNEAQ (reference sequence). The CDR3 protein is CASGKSDATQFF.

The chain links TRBV20-1 to TRBJ2-1; TCRdb indicates TRBD2, and absent DNA this call remains unverified. The length of the CDR3 is 15 residues. Germline V gene sequence: CDR1 DFQATT, CDR2 SNEGSKA (reference sequence). The chain's CDR3 is CSASSGESSYNEQFF.

V gene TRBV7-9 combines with J gene TRBJ2-3; TCRdb designates TRBD2, a call that cannot be tested without DNA. Per germline, CDR1 SEHNR and CDR2 FQNEAQ (reference sequence). CDR3 size: 15 residues. The CDR3 loop reads CASSLVAGSGDTQYF.

The chain carries TRBV12-3 or TRBV12-4 and TRBJ2-1; TCRdb's D call, TRBD1, is unchecked because there is no DNA. The CDR3 covers 14 residues. The CDR3 here is CASSIQGTYNEQFF.

CDR3 residues: CASSNTGYYQETQYF. The rearrangement links TRBV7-9 to TRBJ2-5. The CDR3 loop spans 15 amino acids. CDR1 is SEHNR and CDR2 is FQNEAQ in the germline V gene (reference sequence).

This chain joins TRBV15 and TRBJ2-1; TCRdb calls TRBD2, which cannot be checked without DNA. The CDR3 contains 16 residues. CDR1 LNHNV and CDR2 YYDKDF come from the germline V gene (reference sequence). This CDR3 is CATSTRTSGRGNEQFF. Complete variable domain (other parts from reference TRBV15 and TRBJ2-1): DAMVIQNPRYQVTQFGKPVTLSCSQTLNHNVMYWYQQKSSQAPKLLFHYYDKDFNNEADTPDNFQSRRPNTSFCFLDIRSPGLGDTAMYLCATSTRTSGRGNEQFFGPGTRLTVL.

The gene calls are TRBV12-3 or TRBV12-4 and TRBJ2-7; absent DNA, TCRdb's TRBD2 call cannot be checked. The CDR3 consists of 14 residues. CDR3 sequence: CASSLGPGPYEQYF.

The V and J genes are TRBV6-2 or TRBV6-3 and TRBJ1-6. Germline V lookup: CDR1 MNHEY, CDR2 SVGEGT. This CDR3 region has 15 residues. CDR3 sequence reads: CASSYGIDYNSPLHF.

The rearrangement uses TRBV29-1 and TRBJ1-2; the D call from TCRdb, TRBD1, cannot be confirmed without DNA. From germline, CDR1 is SQVTM and CDR2 ANQGSEA. The length of the CDR3 is 14 residues. CDR3 sequence: CSGLEEGASYGYTF.

The chain combines TRBV4-3 with TRBJ2-3; TCRdb gives TRBD2 as the D gene, but with no DNA this cannot be confirmed. The CDR3 is 15 residues long. Germline CDR1 LGHNA, CDR2 YSLEER. CDR3 in amino acids: CASSPSGGSTDTQYF.

The chain employs TRBV7-9 and TRBJ2-5; TCRdb selects TRBD2, and the lack of DNA leaves this call unchecked. The V gene's germline CDR1 is SEHNR and CDR2 FQNEAQ (reference sequence). There are 14 residues in the CDR3. CDR3 sequence reads: CASSVGGAKETQYF.

The rearrangement links TRBV29-1 to TRBJ2-1. This CDR3 region has 14 residues. CDR1 and CDR2 from the germline V gene are SQVTM and ANQGSEA. CDR3 sequence: CSALQEENWNEQFF.

This chain joins TRBV7-9 and TRBJ2-5; TCRdb selects TRBD1, and the lack of DNA leaves this call unchecked. The CDR3 runs 14 residues. Germline V gene data show CDR1 as SEHNR and CDR2 as FQNEAQ (reference sequence). The CDR3 region is CASSLGTGVETQYF.

The chain uses TRBV7-2 and TRBJ2-7; lacking DNA, the TRBD2 call made by TCRdb goes unchecked. The CDR3 length is 15 residues. CDR1 and CDR2 from the germline V gene are SGHTA and FQGNSA. CDR3 residues: CASSSLSGSSYEQYF.

The V call is TRBV4-3, the J call TRBJ2-5; the D call of TRBD2 rests on TCRdb alone, since no DNA is present to check it. Germline CDR1 is LGHNA and CDR2 is YSLEER. The CDR3 is 17 amino acids. The CDR3 sequence: CASSQEMGLAGVETQYF.

The chain has TRBV4-3 and TRBJ1-5. There are 15 residues in the CDR3. The germline gives CDR1 LGHNA, CDR2 YSLEER. The CDR3 here is CASSQEAGPDQPQHF.

The rearrangement links TRBV7-8 to TRBJ2-3; TCRdb gives TRBD2 as the D gene, but with no DNA this cannot be confirmed. Germline assignment: CDR1 SGHVS and CDR2 FQNEAQ. The CDR3 extends over 16 amino acids. The CDR3 protein is CASSSDTSGATDTQYF.

The J gene is TRBJ1-1, the V gene TRBV20-1. This CDR3 region has 13 residues. Germline CDR1 is DFQATT and CDR2 is SNEGSKA (reference sequence). The CDR3 reads CSARQLMNTEAFF.